This T cell receptor beta chain was identified in a study of identifying expanded T cells in peripheral blood. Study-wide points: Across healthy donors, higher total template counts meant significantly greater approximately 2-week count variance. About 1.2 clones differed between technical replicates, versus around 15 and 19 over time.

Healthy donors had no documented immune events, such as infections, while sampled. This CDR3 is 15 amino acids long. Germline V gene lookup returns CDR1 MNHEY and CDR2 SVGAGI. V shed 2 bases and J shed 9 bases, with 17 bases lying between them. On this clone itself: Its antigen remains unidentified.

Method: immunoSEQ multiplex PCR; TCRdb's copy keeps in-frame clones and lacks some. The sample includes 100,000 to 110,000 clones, 80% to 90% of them seen just once. Sequenced: blood. The clonotype comes from a person between 18 and 75 years old in good health. The chain couples TRBV6-5 to TRBJ2-1; TRBD1 or TRBD2 may be the D gene (6 bases each). The CDR3 nucleotides are TGTGCCAGCAGTTACGGGGGGCACAACGGGCGTGAGCAGTTCTTC. It yields the protein CASSYGGHNGREQFF.